A selection of T cell receptor beta chains follows, all from one sample in a study of blood T cell repertoires in COVID-19. Clones were read by immunoSEQ multiplex PCR, and TCRdb kept only the in-frame ones, dropping some. The sample has some 150,000 clones, around four fifths seen once. The sequencing sample was made of peripheral blood. The receptors stem from a human donor in a cohort sampled during active COVID-19. CDR3s include the opening cysteine and the closing phenylalanine or tryptophan. The order of the fields is V gene, J gene, clone size, D gene, CDR3 DNA, CDR3 protein. D genes are given only for firm matches. The listing skips clone size in some rows; elsewhere it reads once, few, many or a size class.

TRBV7-2	TRBJ1-1	NA	NA	TGTGCCAGCAGCTTAAGAGAGAACACTGAAGCTTTCTTT	CASSLRENTEAFF
TRBV27	TRBJ2-2	few	TRBD2	TGTGCCAGCAGTTTAGGGGAGGGTCGGTACACCGGGGAGCTGTTTTTT	CASSLGEGRYTGELFF
TRBV6-5	TRBJ2-7	NA	NA	TGTGCCAGCAGTTACACCAGGGAATCCTACGAGCAGTACTTC	CASSYTRESYEQYF
TRBV19	TRBJ1-1	few	NA	TGTGCCAGTAGCCCACAGGTGAGCACTGAAGCTTTCTTT	CASSPQVSTEAFF
TRBV9	TRBJ1-1	NA	TRBD1	TGTGCCAGCAGCCCCGGGACAGCCTACACTGAAGCTTTCTTT	CASSPGTAYTEAFF
TRBV30	TRBJ1-2	few	NA	TGTGCCTGGAGTTCCGGGGGATGGAATGGCTACACCTTC	CAWSSGGWNGYTF
TRBV19	TRBJ2-3	NA	TRBD2	TGTGCCAGTAGTCGTAGCGGGGGGATCCCAGATACGCAGTATTTT	CASSRSGGIPDTQYF
TRBV5-1	TRBJ1-2	NA	TRBD1	TGCGCCAGCAGCCCGCGGACAGGGGATGGCTATGGCTACACCTTC	CASSPRTGDGYGYTF
TRBV15	TRBJ1-3	NA	NA	TGTGCCACCAGCAGAGAAAGGGGGATTAAGAGAAACACCATATATTTT	CATSRERGIKRNTIYF
TRBV6-5	TRBJ2-7	NA	TRBD1	TGTGCCAGCAGTTACAGGGGGCGATACGAGCAGTACTTC	CASSYRGRYEQYF
TRBV24-1	TRBJ1-1	NA	TRBD1	TGTGCCACCAGTGATTACAGGGGGAGAGCTTTCTTT	CATSDYRGRAFF
TRBV5-4	TRBJ1-6	NA	TRBD1	TGTGCCAGCAGCTGGGGGACAGGGTATTCACCCCTCCACTTT	CASSWGTGYSPLHF
TRBV18	TRBJ1-5	NA	TRBD1	TGTGCCAGCTCGGGGACAGGGGGAGGCCGTCAGCCCCAGCATTTT	CASSGTGGGRQPQHF
TRBV7-8	TRBJ1-1	NA	NA	TGTGCCAGCAGCACCCGGGAACCTGAAGCTTTCTTT	CASSTREPEAFF
TRBV4-3	TRBJ1-2	NA	TRBD1	TGCGCCAGCAGCCAGATTACCGGGACAGGGGTTGGCTACACCTTC	CASSQITGTGVGYTF
TRBV5-1	TRBJ2-1	NA	NA	TGCGCCAGCAGCCCCCTGACGACGGCGGGCAATGAGCAGTTCTTC	CASSPLTTAGNEQFF
TRBV6-6	TRBJ1-2	NA	TRBD1	TGTGCCAGCACCTACAGGGGGGGAGGTGGGTATGGCTACACCTTC	CASTYRGGGGYGYTF